A selection of T cell receptor beta chains follows, all from one sample in a study of CD8 T cells in ankylosing spondylitis. MiXCR, run by TCRdb on the 5' RACE reads, gives a single entry per CDR3 protein. The sample lists 240,000 or so distinct CDR3 sequences, approximately 9% occurring once. The source material was blood, either unsorted or a sorted T cell fraction (not recorded which). The origin of the receptors is a male donor with ankylosing spondylitis or in good health (not recorded which). CDR3s include the opening cysteine and the closing phenylalanine or tryptophan. D genes are given only for firm matches. Clone sizes are given selectively: once, few, many, or a class where the clone is expanded.

j_gene: TRBJ2-3
v_gene: TRBV5-1
abundance: few
d_gene: TRBD2
CDR3nt: TGCGCCAGCAGGACTAGCGGGAGAGCCGCAGATACGCAGTATTTT
CDR3aa: CASRTSGRAADTQYF

j_gene: TRBJ2-7
v_gene: TRBV7-2
abundance: many
d_gene: .
CDR3nt: TGTGCCAGCAGCTCGGGACGGATGACAGGACTATACGAGCAGTACTTC
CDR3aa: CASSSGRMTGLYEQYF

j_gene: TRBJ1-4
v_gene: TRBV29-1
abundance: few
d_gene: .
CDR3nt: TGCAGCGTTGAAGTTGAAGGGTATAATGAAAAACTGTTTTTT
CDR3aa: CSVEVEGYNEKLFF

j_gene: TRBJ1-5
v_gene: TRBV5-1
abundance: many
d_gene: .
CDR3nt: TGCGCCAGCAGCTTTGGCCAGGGCAATCAGCCCCAGCATTTT
CDR3aa: CASSFGQGNQPQHF

j_gene: TRBJ2-2
v_gene: TRBV9
abundance: many
d_gene: .
CDR3nt: TGTGCCAGCAGCCCCTTTGAGCGGACCGGGGAGCTGTTTTTT
CDR3aa: CASSPFERTGELFF

j_gene: TRBJ1-5
v_gene: TRBV5-5
abundance: many
d_gene: .
CDR3nt: TGTGCCAGCAGCTTATCGGGTTACAACAATCAGCCCCAGCATTTT
CDR3aa: CASSLSGYNNQPQHF

j_gene: TRBJ2-1
v_gene: TRBV7-7
abundance: many
d_gene: TRBD2
CDR3nt: TGTGCTAGCAGCATCCTAGCGGGGGCCTACAATGAGCAGTTCTTC
CDR3aa: CASSILAGAYNEQFF

j_gene: TRBJ2-1
v_gene: TRBV7-2
abundance: many
d_gene: .
CDR3nt: TGTGCCAGCTTATTCGTGAGCTCCTACAATGAGCAGTTCTTC
CDR3aa: CASLFVSSYNEQFF

j_gene: TRBJ2-2
v_gene: TRBV6-2/TRBV6-3
abundance: many
d_gene: .
CDR3nt: TGTGCCAGCAGTTATGGACACAACACCGGGGAGCTGTTTTTT
CDR3aa: CASSYGHNTGELFF

j_gene: TRBJ1-1
v_gene: TRBV5-1
abundance: many
d_gene: TRBD1
CDR3nt: TGCGCCAGCAGCCCTGCGGGACAGGGCTTCCCGAACACTGAAGCTTTCTTT
CDR3aa: CASSPAGQGFPNTEAFF

j_gene: TRBJ2-5
v_gene: TRBV4-3
abundance: many
d_gene: .
CDR3nt: TGCGCCAGCAGCCAAGAGTTGTTCATGGAGACCCAGTACTTC
CDR3aa: CASSQELFMETQYF

j_gene: TRBJ2-7
v_gene: TRBV20-1
abundance: .
d_gene: .
CDR3nt: TGCAGTGCTAGAGATAGGAGTATTCGGCACGAGCAGTACTTC
CDR3aa: CSARDRSIRHEQYF

j_gene: TRBJ1-4
v_gene: TRBV25-1
abundance: few
d_gene: .
CDR3nt: TGTGCCAGCGGTACCCAGGAGGGGGGAACTAATGAAAAACTGTTTTTT
CDR3aa: CASGTQEGGTNEKLFF

j_gene: TRBJ2-7
v_gene: TRBV20-1
abundance: many
d_gene: .
CDR3nt: TGCAGTGCTAGTAGCGGAGGCTCCTACGAGCAGTACTTC
CDR3aa: CSASSGGSYEQYF

j_gene: TRBJ1-1
v_gene: TRBV20-1
abundance: .
d_gene: .
CDR3nt: TGCAGTGCTTACGACAAGAACACTGAAGCTTTCTTT
CDR3aa: CSAYDKNTEAFF

j_gene: TRBJ1-5
v_gene: TRBV27
abundance: many
d_gene: .
CDR3nt: TGTGCCAGCAGCCACAGCGCGGGGGGCCATCAGCCCCAGCATTTT
CDR3aa: CASSHSAGGHQPQHF

j_gene: TRBJ2-3
v_gene: TRBV9
abundance: many
d_gene: .
CDR3nt: TGTGCCAGCAGCGTTGAGGGGTCTAGGTTCACAGATACGCAGTATTTT
CDR3aa: CASSVEGSRFTDTQYF

j_gene: TRBJ1-2
v_gene: TRBV3-1
abundance: many
d_gene: TRBD1
CDR3nt: TGTGCCAGCAGTCGCCCGGGACAGGGGTCGGCCGGCTACACCTTC
CDR3aa: CASSRPGQGSAGYTF

j_gene: TRBJ2-1
v_gene: TRBV29-1
abundance: many
d_gene: .
CDR3nt: TGCAGCGTTGGTGCGGGGACCTCCTACAATGAGCAGTTCTTC
CDR3aa: CSVGAGTSYNEQFF

j_gene: TRBJ2-7
v_gene: TRBV5-1
abundance: many
d_gene: .
CDR3nt: TGCGCCAGCTGGGCGGGTGGGAGTGATCCCTACGAGCAGTACTTC
CDR3aa: CASWAGGSDPYEQYF

j_gene: TRBJ2-1
v_gene: TRBV5-1
abundance: many
d_gene: .
CDR3nt: TGCGCCAGCACCCACAGGGGGAGGGTTTCCTACAATGAGCAGTTCTTC
CDR3aa: CASTHRGRVSYNEQFF

j_gene: TRBJ2-1
v_gene: TRBV4-2
abundance: many
d_gene: .
CDR3nt: TGTGCCAGCAGCCAAGATAACGGCGGGGTCTACAATGAGCAGTTCTTC
CDR3aa: CASSQDNGGVYNEQFF

j_gene: TRBJ2-1
v_gene: TRBV24-1
abundance: few
d_gene: .
CDR3nt: TGTGGGGCCAGTGATCCCGTTCCCCCGCTACAGGGTAAAGGCATTTACAATGAGCAGTTCTTC
CDR3aa: CGASDPVPPLQGKGIYNEQFF

j_gene: TRBJ1-5
v_gene: TRBV12-3/TRBV12-4
abundance: .
d_gene: .
CDR3nt: TGTGCCAGCAGTTCGGACACCTTGAGCAATCAGCCCCAGCATTTT
CDR3aa: CASSSDTLSNQPQHF

j_gene: TRBJ1-3
v_gene: TRBV12-3/TRBV12-4
abundance: many
d_gene: TRBD1
CDR3nt: TGTGCCAGCAGTTTACTTGCGTGGGACAGTCGGGACACCATATATTTT
CDR3aa: CASSLLAWDSRDTIYF

j_gene: TRBJ1-2
v_gene: TRBV5-1
abundance: many
d_gene: .
CDR3nt: TGCGCCAGCAGCTTGGAAGACAAGTTCTATGGCTACACCTTC
CDR3aa: CASSLEDKFYGYTF

j_gene: TRBJ1-1
v_gene: TRBV4-3
abundance: many
d_gene: .
CDR3nt: TGCGCCAGCAGCCAAGAGCGAGGCACTGAAGCTTTCTTT
CDR3aa: CASSQERGTEAFF

j_gene: TRBJ1-2
v_gene: TRBV12-3/TRBV12-4
abundance: many
d_gene: .
CDR3nt: TGTGCCAGCAGTTTATTATTGGCAGGCCCGTATGGCTACACCTTC
CDR3aa: CASSLLLAGPYGYTF

j_gene: TRBJ2-7
v_gene: TRBV20-1
abundance: many
d_gene: TRBD1
CDR3nt: TGCAGTGCTGTGGACAGGGGGAATTACGAGCAGTACTTC
CDR3aa: CSAVDRGNYEQYF